These 25 T cell receptor beta chains were all obtained from the same sample, sequenced in a study of blood T cell repertoires in COVID-19. The table came from immunoSEQ multiplex PCR; TCRdb's copy has only in-frame clones and leaves some out. Of under 300,000 clones in the sample, over 75% were seen once. Sequenced material: peripheral blood. These receptors all stem from a man aged 25 to 45 who had recovered from COVID-19.

This clone was picked up many times. The CDR3 DNA sequence: TGTGCCAGCAGCCCGACAGGGGCGAACACCGGGGAGCTGTTTTTT. Protein sequence: CASSPTGANTGELFF. V and J are TRBV7-9 and TRBJ2-2, with 8 bases aligning to TRBD1. This CDR3 contains 15 residues. Germline CDR1 reads SEHNR; CDR2 reads FQNEAQ (reference sequence). The J segment lost 0 bases and the V segment lost 5 bases, leaving 2 bases of the junction unmatched.

The chain joins TRBV5-1 to TRBJ2-4, with unresolved D. V was shortened by 2 bases and J by 8 bases, with 14 bases between the two germline ends. This CDR3 comprises 14 residues. Germline lookup yields CDR1 SGHRS and CDR2 YFSETQ. Written as DNA, the CDR3 is TGCGCCAGCAGCTTAGGTCAGAGGTTCGACATTCAGTACTTC. Amino acid sequence: CASSLGQRFDIQYF.

This clone was counted many times. The rearrangement uses TRBV4-2 and TRBJ2-3; TRBD2 aligns across 9 bases. Germline V CDR1 and CDR2: LGHNA, YNFKEQ. V dropped 0 bases and J dropped 4; count of bases not matched to a gene: 5. CDR3 length: 16 amino acids. CDR3 sequence reads: CASSQEVAGGPDTQYF. For the CDR3, the DNA is TGTGCCAGCAGCCAAGAGGTCGCGGGGGGGCCAGATACGCAGTATTTT.

V is TRBV19 and J is TRBJ2-7, with TRBD1 matching 10 bases. Trimming at V came to 4 bases and at J to 7 bases, leaving 10 bases not matched to a gene. The CDR3 loop spans 15 amino acids. Germline V lookup: CDR1 LNHDA, CDR2 SQIVND (reference sequence). Written as DNA, the CDR3 is TGTGCCAGTAGTACGAGCGGGACAGGGGATGAAGAGCAGTACTTC. As protein: CASSTSGTGDEEQYF.

This chain joins TRBV3-1 (or the pseudogene TRBV3-2) and TRBJ2-1; D is unclear. The germline gives CDR1 LGHDT, CDR2 YNNKEL (reference sequence). The CDR3 length is 12 residues. V gave up 4 bases and J gave up 7 bases, with 8 bases separating them. The CDR3 loop reads CASSLARNEQFF. CDR3 DNA: TGTGCCAGCAGCCTTGCTCGGAATGAGCAGTTCTTC.

The chain links TRBV9 to TRBJ2-3, with 7 positions matching TRBD1. The germline gives CDR1 SGDLS, CDR2 YYNGEE. The CDR3 has 21 amino acids. V was clipped by 4 bases and J by 2 bases; unmatched bases: 25. DNA of the CDR3: TGTGCCAGCAGCTCCCGAGACCTCCGGGACAGCAGTTTCAAATACACAGATACGCAGTATTTT. Encoded protein: CASSSRDLRDSSFKYTDTQYF.

The rearrangement joins TRBV2 to TRBJ1-6, with no clear D. The CDR3 contains 18 residues. With 2 bases removed from V and 5 bases from J, the gap between germline ends came to 19 bases. Germline CDR1 and CDR2: SNHLY and FYNNEI. CDR3 amino acids: CASSERGGARGNNSPLHF. The CDR3 DNA reads as TGTGCCAGCAGTGAACGAGGAGGCGCCCGGGGAAATAATTCACCCCTCCACTTT.

The chain couples TRBV10-1 to TRBJ1-5, with D perhaps TRBD1 (6 bases). The CDR3 length is 18 residues. Germline V gives CDR1 WNHNN, CDR2 SYGVQD (reference sequence). The ends were cut back, 9 bases at V and 0 bases at J, with 24 bases in the middle. CDR3 sequence: CASFSGQREAVSNQPQHF. CDR3 DNA: TGCGCCAGTTTCTCGGGACAAAGAGAGGCGGTTAGCAATCAGCCCCAGCATTTT.

This chain uses TRBV5-1 with TRBJ2-1, with 8 nucleotides matching TRBD2. The CDR3 is 18 amino acids. The germline V gene has CDR1 SGHRS and CDR2 YFSETQ. V lost 0 bases and J lost 7; bases outside the gene matches: 15. The CDR3 region is CASSLAPVRRGGFNEQFF. The DNA of the CDR3 is TGCGCCAGCAGCTTGGCCCCCGTTCGGCGCGGGGGGTTTAATGAGCAGTTCTTC.

CDR3 in DNA: TGTGCCAGCAGCGAGGAGGGACAGGGGTTTGATGAAAAACTGTTTTTT. Translated: CASSEEGQGFDEKLFF. This chain links TRBV9 with TRBJ1-4; 10 nucleotides line up with TRBD1. Germline loops: CDR1 SGDLS, CDR2 YYNGEE. Trimming removed 3 bases from V and 6 bases from J; junction bases left unmatched: 8. The CDR3 runs to 16 residues.

V usage is TRBV19 and J usage is TRBJ2-1, with D possibly TRBD1 on 6 matching bases. The CDR3 has 14 amino acids. V was clipped by 7 bases and J by 0 bases, with 10 bases between them. Germline loops: CDR1 LNHDA, CDR2 SQIVND (reference sequence). In DNA form, the CDR3 reads TGTGCCAGTAAACAGGGCAGCTCCTACAATGAGCAGTTCTTC. Amino acids: CASKQGSSYNEQFF.

J is TRBJ2-3 and V is TRBV5-5; unclear D gene. Trimming pared 4 bases from V and 2 bases from J, leaving 11 bases between. Germline V gene sequence: CDR1 SGHKS, CDR2 YYEKEE (reference sequence). The CDR3 has 14 amino acids. The CDR3 region has the DNA TGTGCCAGCAGCCCCGAGTGGTCCACAGATACGCAGTATTTT. It yields the protein CASSPEWSTDTQYF.

The genes are TRBV28 and TRBJ1-1; 7 positions agree with TRBD1. Losses at the gene ends were 7 bases for V and 7 bases for J; bases not matched to a gene: 12. The CDR3 has 14 amino acids. Germline values: CDR1 MDHEN, CDR2 SYDVKM. In DNA form, the CDR3 reads TGTGCCAGCACCGGGGGATCCGGGACAGTTGAAGCTTTCTTT. It encodes CASTGGSGTVEAFF. The whole variable domain, filled in from reference TRBV28 and TRBJ1-1, reads DVKVTQSSRYLVKRTGEKVFLECVQDMDHENMFWYRQDPGLGLRLIYFSYDVKMKEKGDIPEGYSVSREKKERFSLILESASTNQTSMYLCASTGGSGTVEAFFGQGTRLTVV.

The chain combines TRBV6-1 with TRBJ2-7, with 15 bases that match TRBD2. Trimming removed 3 bases from V and 2 bases from J; junction bases left unmatched: 8. The CDR3 is 18 amino acids. Germline V gene data show CDR1 as MNHNS and CDR2 as SASEGT. CDR3 in amino acids: CASSEGLAGGVETYEQYV. The CDR3 DNA is TGTGCCAGCAGTGAGGGACTAGCGGGGGGCGTAGAAACCTACGAGCAGTACGTC.

The DNA for the CDR3 is TGCGCCAGCAGCCTAGCACTAGCGGGGGACAACTCCTACGAGCAGTACTTC. This translates into CASSLALAGDNSYEQYF. This chain links TRBV5-1 with TRBJ2-7; 11 bases match TRBD2. Unmatched junction bases numbered 9, after V lost 4 bases and J lost 0 bases. Per germline, CDR1 SGHRS and CDR2 YFSETQ. The CDR3 is 17 amino acids.

The CDR3 sequence: CASSPGTGGSGANVLTF. CDR3 nucleotide sequence: TGTGCCAGCAGCCCCGGGACAGGGGGCTCTGGGGCCAACGTCCTGACTTTC. This sequence joins TRBV11-3 and TRBJ2-6, with 11 bases identical to TRBD1. This CDR3 region has 17 residues. The germline CDR1 and CDR2 sequences are SGHNT and YENEEA. J was trimmed by 0 bases and V by 5 bases; bases with no gene match: 3. The full variable domain, rest sourced from reference TRBV11-3 and TRBJ2-6, is EAGVVQSPRYKIIEKKQPVAFWCNPISGHNTLYWYLQNLGQGPELLIRYENEEAVDDSQLPKDRFSAERLKGVDSTLKIQPAELGDSAVYLCASSPGTGGSGANVLTFGAGSRLTVL.

This clone was recorded once. This chain uses TRBV28 with TRBJ1-6; TRBD1 is a possible D gene (6 bases). V was clipped by 6 bases and J by 7 bases, with 19 bases between them. Germline V lookup: CDR1 MDHEN, CDR2 SYDVKM. The CDR3 contains 16 residues. The CDR3 DNA reads TGTGCCAGCAGAGACGGGGGGCAGCCTATCAATTCACCCCTCCACTTT. Translating gives CASRDGGQPINSPLHF.

The chain is built from TRBV6-6 and TRBJ2-7; no reliable D call. This CDR3 spans 16 amino acids. Trimming removed 2 bases from V and 0 bases from J, with 14 bases in between. Germline lookup yields CDR1 MNHNY and CDR2 SVGAGI (reference sequence). The CDR3 loop reads CASSYPTVGDSYEQYF. CDR3 coding DNA: TGTGCCAGCAGTTACCCAACCGTAGGAGACTCCTACGAGCAGTACTTC.

This chain uses TRBV6-5 with TRBJ2-1, with TRBD2 as a possible D gene (6 bases). CDR3 length: 14 residues. V lost 2 bases and J lost 4, with 9 bases in between. From germline, CDR1 is MNHEY and CDR2 SVGAGI. CDR3 DNA sequence: TGTGCCAGCAGTTACCTTAGCGGTTACAATGAGCAGTTCTTC. It yields the protein CASSYLSGYNEQFF.

This clone occurred a few times. The rearrangement joins TRBV7-2 to TRBJ1-5; D is undetermined. In germline, CDR1 is SGHTA, CDR2 FQGNSA. V dropped 6 bases and J dropped 1 base, with 10 bases sitting between them. This CDR3 has 14 amino acids. CDR3 in amino acids: CASSLYRSNQPQHF. In DNA, the CDR3 is TGTGCCAGCAGTTTATACCGGAGCAATCAGCCCCAGCATTTT.

This chain links TRBV7-2 with TRBJ2-3; maybe TRBD1 (6 bases). In germline, CDR1 is SGHTA, CDR2 FQGNSA. CDR3 length equals 15 residues. Deletions cut 4 bases from V and 2 bases from J, with 13 bases between. CDR3: CASSSTGYYTDTQYF. CDR3 DNA sequence: TGTGCCAGCAGCTCTACAGGGTACTACACAGATACGCAGTATTTT. Complete variable domain (other parts from reference TRBV7-2 and TRBJ2-3): GAGVSQSPSNKVTEKGKDVELRCDPISGHTALYWYRQSLGQGLEFLIYFQGNSAPDKSGLPSDRFSAERTGGSVSTLTIQRTQQEDSAVYLCASSSTGYYTDTQYFGPGTRLTVL.

V usage is TRBV9 and J usage is TRBJ2-3, with D perhaps TRBD2 (6 bases). Germline V gives CDR1 SGDLS, CDR2 YYNGEE. The CDR3 has 15 residues. V was shortened by 3 bases and J by 4 bases, with 15 bases between the two germline ends. CDR3 protein: CASSGPMGGADTQYF. In nucleotides, the CDR3 is TGTGCCAGCAGCGGACCTATGGGGGGAGCAGATACGCAGTATTTT.

The table lists this clone with a few counts. The chain employs TRBV18 and TRBJ2-1; 15 bases agree with TRBD2. Unmatched junction bases numbered 4, after V lost 3 bases and J lost 7 bases. Germline lookup yields CDR1 KGHSH and CDR2 LQKENI. This CDR3 comprises 16 residues. CDR3 protein: CASSPSGLAGGNEQFF. CDR3 in DNA: TGTGCCAGCTCACCCAGCGGACTAGCGGGGGGGAATGAGCAGTTCTTC. The full variable domain, with the rest looked up from reference TRBV18 and TRBJ2-1, is NAGVMQNPRHLVRRRGQEARLRCSPMKGHSHVYWYRQLPEEGLKFMVYLQKENIIDESGMPKERFSAEFPKEGPSILRIQQVVRGDSAAYFCASSPSGLAGGNEQFFGPGTRLTVL.

The V call is TRBV7-2, the J call TRBJ2-2; TRBD1 agrees at 8 bases. Germline V gives CDR1 SGHTA, CDR2 FQGNSA. V shed 5 bases, J shed 4 bases, and the junction held 6 bases outside the gene matches. This CDR3 contains 15 residues. CDR3 in DNA: TGTGCCAGCAGCCCTGGACAGGGTGGCACCGGGGAGCTGTTTTTT. Residues: CASSPGQGGTGELFF.

The rearrangement uses TRBV6-1 and TRBJ2-5; TRBD2 agrees at 8 bases. This CDR3 region has 15 residues. With 3 bases clipped from V and 2 bases from J, the junction kept 5 bases outside the gene matches. The germline V gene has CDR1 MNHNS and CDR2 SASEGT. For the CDR3, the DNA is TGTGCCAGCAGTGATGCCGGGAGGGGACAAGAGACCCAGTACTTC. Translating it yields CASSDAGRGQETQYF.